The clone carrying this TCR beta chain occurred once. The junction departs from germline at one end; a sequencing error may be responsible. These data belong to a study of tumor-infiltrating lymphocytes in primary liver carcinoma. The CDR3 has 17 residues. Germline loops: CDR1 MNHEY, CDR2 SVGAGI. For each extraction, RNA and DNA were obtained together from around 20-30 mg of unsorted bulk tissue. The authors made TCR beta cDNA from 500 to 600 ng total RNA with a constant-region primer. Amplification in three nested multiplex PCR rounds with slightly modified ARM-PCR gave rise to TCR beta libraries. Primers for the first two PCR rounds were TRBV1-TRBV30 forward primers and a C-beta reverse primer (approximately 10 cycles per round). TCRdb ran MiXCR on the multiplex PCR reads and lists one entry per CDR3 protein. The sample consists of about 78,000 distinct CDR3 sequences, 71% of them appearing once.

J is TRBJ2-7 and V is TRBV6-5; 8 bases map to TRBD2. Material: liver tumor tissue from sampling region 4. Indicated subset: tumor region T4, right-lateral pole. This TCR derives from a woman aged 60-75 years with primary liver carcinoma and hepatitis B virus infection. Here the CDR3 reads CASRPTGGPSSSHEQYF. Written as DNA, the CDR3 is TGTGCCAGCAGGCCAACGGGAGGGCCCTCAAGCTCCCACGAGCAGTACTTC.